Below, 24 T cell receptor beta chains from the same sample are listed, as sequenced in a study of OX40 agonist ivuxolimab in advanced cancers. Using immunoSEQ multiplex PCR, the repertoire was profiled, and TCRdb retains in-frame clones only, with some absent. The data show 60,000 or so clones, around 83% seen once. The specimen was CD4+ or CD8+ T cells sorted from blood, collected in a trial of the OX40 agonist ivuxolimab. The receptors derive from an adult with an advanced solid tumor such as melanoma, head and neck, liver or kidney cancer.

About this clone: An end of the junction does not agree with germline; a read error may underlie this. The chain carries TRBV7-2 and TRBJ2-4, with 8 nucleotides matching TRBD2. Looked up from germline, CDR1 is SGHTA and CDR2 is FQGNSA. The length of the CDR3 is 16 residues. Here the CDR3 reads CASTLTRGGQGDIQYF. In DNA form, the CDR3 reads TGTGCCAGCACCTTAACACGGGGGGGCCAAGGGGACATTCAGTACTTC. The variable domain in full, with the rest retrieved from reference TRBV7-2 and TRBJ2-4, is GAGVSQSPSNKVTEKGKDVELRCDPISGHTALYWYRQSLGQGLEFLIYFQGNSAPDKSGLPSDRFSAERTGGSVSTLTIQRTQQEDSAVYLCASTLTRGGQGDIQYFGAGTRLSVL.

The chain links TRBV9 to TRBJ2-2; 8 nucleotides match TRBD2. With V trimmed by 2 bases and J by 4 bases, 7 bases remained unmatched. The germline CDR1 and CDR2 sequences are SGDLS and YYNGEE. The CDR3 consists of 16 residues. CDR3 sequence reads: CASSVSSGSSTGELFF. CDR3 nucleotides: TGTGCCAGCAGCGTGTCCAGCGGGAGTTCCACCGGGGAGCTGTTTTTT. Drawing the rest from reference TRBV9 and TRBJ2-2, the complete variable domain is DSGVTQTPKHLITATGQRVTLRCSPRSGDLSVYWYQQSLDQGLQFLIQYYNGEERAKGNILERFSAQQFPDLHSELNLSSLELGDSALYFCASSVSSGSSTGELFFGEGSRLTVL.

The chain employs TRBV19 and TRBJ1-1; weak D call: TRBD1 (5 bases). The CDR3 has 15 residues. V was clipped by 0 bases and J by 0 bases, with 8 bases between them. The germline V gene has CDR1 LNHDA and CDR2 SQIVND (reference sequence). CDR3 protein: CASSIEGAMNTEAFF. CDR3 DNA: TGTGCCAGTAGTATAGAAGGGGCCATGAACACTGAAGCTTTCTTT.

The chain is built from TRBV29-1 and TRBJ2-2, with 8 bases fitting TRBD1. CDR3 size: 15 residues. Germline CDR1 reads SQVTM; CDR2 reads ANQGSEA. V was clipped by 6 bases and J by 0 bases; unmatched bases: 6. CDR3 DNA: TGCAGCGTCCCTATGGGACAGGCGAACACCGGGGAGCTGTTTTTT. It encodes CSVPMGQANTGELFF.

The rearrangement links TRBV18 to TRBJ1-1; D perhaps matches TRBD1 (5 bases). Germline V gene sequence: CDR1 KGHSH, CDR2 LQKENI. Trimming shortened V by 3 bases and J by 5 bases, and 19 bases separated the two germline ends. This CDR3 comprises 16 residues. CDR3 protein: CASSPLGREFGTEAFF. CDR3 nucleotides: TGTGCCAGCTCACCCCTCGGCAGGGAGTTTGGGACTGAAGCTTTCTTT.

This clone was observed once. The rearrangement uses TRBV4-2 and TRBJ1-3; 8 positions match TRBD1. V gave up 4 bases and J gave up 4 bases; unmatched junction bases: 6. CDR1 is LGHNA, CDR2 YNFKEQ, per germline. This CDR3 is built from 15 residues. CDR3 sequence reads: CASSLPGQGGNTIYF. For the CDR3, the DNA is TGTGCCAGCAGCCTCCCAGGACAGGGAGGAAACACCATATATTTT.

V usage is TRBV28 and J usage is TRBJ2-5; 8 nucleotides align to TRBD1. This CDR3 has 15 amino acids. Germline assignment: CDR1 MDHEN and CDR2 SYDVKM. Trimming cost V 2 bases and J 2 bases; bases outside gene matches: 4. The CDR3 reads CASSLQGQGQETQYF. The CDR3 nucleotides read TGTGCCAGCAGTTTACAAGGACAGGGTCAAGAGACCCAGTACTTC.

The J gene is TRBJ2-7, the V gene TRBV7-2; no clear D gene. Germline CDR1 is SGHTA and CDR2 is FQGNSA. With 5 bases removed from V and 0 bases from J, the gap between germline ends came to 14 bases. The CDR3 has 15 residues. CDR3 nucleotides: TGTGCCAGCAGCCCTTCTAGGGTTCTCTCCTACGAGCAGTACTTC. This sequence encodes CASSPSRVLSYEQYF.

The chain has TRBV28 and TRBJ2-3; D is uncertain. This CDR3 comprises 14 residues. The germline gives CDR1 MDHEN, CDR2 SYDVKM. Deletions cut 6 bases from V and 1 base from J, with 11 bases between. CDR3 nucleotide sequence: TGTGCCAGCAGGCCCCCCACAGGCACAGATACGCAGTATTTT. Protein: CASRPPTGTDTQYF.

As regards this clone: Different DNA sequences within this sample yield the same CDR3. The rearrangement uses TRBV2 and TRBJ1-4; D is undetermined. Trimming removed 6 bases from V and 0 bases from J, with 11 bases in between. Germline V CDR1 and CDR2: SNHLY, FYNNEI. The CDR3 spans 15 residues. CDR3 loop: CASSADTSTNEKLFF. CDR3 sequence (DNA): TGTGCCAGCAGCGCAGACACATCAACTAATGAAAAACTGTTTTTT.

CDR3 loop: CASSSQKGAGNQPQHF. The DNA of the CDR3 is TGTGCCAGCAGTTCCCAGAAAGGGGCGGGCAATCAGCCCCAGCATTTT. The J gene is TRBJ1-5, the V gene TRBV6-6, with D maybe TRBD1 (5 bases). The V gene's germline CDR1 is MNHNY and CDR2 SVGAGI (reference sequence). Trimming stripped 4 bases from V and 2 bases from J, with 15 bases between. This CDR3 is 16 amino acids long.

The chain recombines TRBV7-2 with TRBJ2-5, with D hard to call. Per germline, CDR1 SGHTA and CDR2 FQGNSA. V lost 1 base and J 1 base, leaving 7 bases between the germline ends. CDR3 length: 14 residues. The chain's CDR3 is CASSLEASQETQYF. CDR3 DNA sequence: TGTGCCAGCAGCTTAGAGGCTAGCCAAGAGACCCAGTACTTC. The full variable domain, with the rest looked up from reference TRBV7-2 and TRBJ2-5, is GAGVSQSPSNKVTEKGKDVELRCDPISGHTALYWYRQSLGQGLEFLIYFQGNSAPDKSGLPSDRFSAERTGGSVSTLTIQRTQQEDSAVYLCASSLEASQETQYFGPGTRLLVL.

The chain couples TRBV7-2 to TRBJ1-4; 10 positions match TRBD1. Germline CDR1 and CDR2: SGHTA and FQGNSA. This CDR3 spans 19 amino acids. J lost 3 bases, V lost 3 bases, and 13 bases had no gene match. In nucleotides, the CDR3 is TGTGCCAGCAGCTTGGAGGGGACAGGGGCAACGGGGGCTAATGAAAAACTGTTTTTT. Its protein product is CASSLEGTGATGANEKLFF.

This rearrangement joins TRBV6-5 to TRBJ1-5; D remains ambiguous. CDR1 is MNHEY, CDR2 SVGAGI, per germline. The CDR3 loop spans 12 amino acids. Trimming took 6 bases from V and 7 from J, leaving 10 bases between them. CDR3 nucleotide sequence: TGTGCCAGCAGCCTCATTGGGCAGCCCCAGCATTTT. Translation: CASSLIGQPQHF.

The V and J genes are TRBV6-1 and TRBJ2-1; 8 bases line up with TRBD2. J was trimmed by 5 bases and V by 0 bases; bases with no gene match: 6. Germline V CDR1 and CDR2: MNHNS, SASEGT. The CDR3 runs to 16 residues. The CDR3, as DNA: TGTGCCAGCAGTGAAGCCGGGACTAGAGTCGACAATGAGCAGTTCTTC. Translated, it gives CASSEAGTRVDNEQFF.

The V gene is TRBV29-1, the J gene TRBJ2-3, with 10 bases identical to TRBD2. This CDR3 is 13 amino acids long. Germline CDR1 SQVTM, CDR2 ANQGSEA. J lost 9 bases, V lost 7 bases, and 10 bases had no gene match. The CDR3 reads CSAGASGGITQYF. CDR3 DNA sequence: TGCAGCGCAGGTGCTAGCGGGGGAATAACGCAGTATTTT.

The chain has TRBV15 and TRBJ1-5; D is possibly TRBD1 (5 bases). The CDR3 is 14 amino acids. Trimming stripped 8 bases from V and 7 bases from J, with 18 bases between. CDR1 and CDR2 from the germline V gene are LNHNV and YYDKDF (reference sequence). CDR3 nucleotide sequence: TGTGCCACCCGAGAAAATTCGGGGGGACAGCCCCAGCATTTT. This sequence encodes CATRENSGGQPQHF.

The genes are TRBV19 and TRBJ1-3; D remains ambiguous. This CDR3 has 14 residues. V was trimmed by 4 bases and J by 4 bases, leaving 11 bases between them. CDR1 LNHDA and CDR2 SQIVND come from the germline V gene (reference sequence). The CDR3 loop is CASSTGGYGNTIYF. CDR3 DNA sequence: TGTGCCAGTAGTACGGGAGGGTACGGAAACACCATATATTTT.

This clone was seen only once. The V call is TRBV2, the J call TRBJ1-1, with a weak D call TRBD1 (5 bases). This CDR3 is built from 14 residues. Germline V lookup: CDR1 SNHLY, CDR2 FYNNEI. Trimming removed 3 bases from V and 3 bases from J, with 11 bases in between. This CDR3 is CASSEGQSYTEAFF. The CDR3 DNA reads as TGTGCCAGCAGTGAGGGGCAGAGCTACACTGAAGCTTTCTTT.

V and J are TRBV15 and TRBJ1-2; D is ambiguous. V was clipped by 0 bases and J by 8 bases, with 19 bases between them. The CDR3 contains 16 residues. Germline V gene data show CDR1 as LNHNV and CDR2 as YYDKDF (reference sequence). In DNA form, the CDR3 reads TGTGCCACCAGCAGAGATCGGGCAGCCCGGAGAGAGGGCTACACCTTC. Translating it yields CATSRDRAARREGYTF. Supplemented by reference TRBV15 and TRBJ1-2, the full variable domain reads DAMVIQNPRYQVTQFGKPVTLSCSQTLNHNVMYWYQQKSSQAPKLLFHYYDKDFNNEADTPDNFQSRRPNTSFCFLDIRSPGLGDTAMYLCATSRDRAARREGYTFGSGTRLTVV.

A few counts support this clone. The same CDR3 also results from other DNA sequences found in this sample. V gene TRBV29-1 combines with J gene TRBJ1-5; 9 nucleotides line up with TRBD1. Trimming at V came to 7 bases and at J to 0 bases, leaving 1 base not matched to a gene. Germline lookup yields CDR1 SQVTM and CDR2 ANQGSEA. The CDR3 loop spans 13 amino acids. For the CDR3, the DNA is TGCAGCGCGGGACAGGGTAGCAATCAGCCCCAGCATTTT. As protein: CSAGQGSNQPQHF.

The V and J genes are TRBV29-1 and TRBJ2-6, with D perhaps matching TRBD2 (5 bases). V lost 3 bases, J lost 4 bases, and 10 bases lay in between. Germline-derived CDR1 and CDR2 are SQVTM and ANQGSEA. This CDR3 region has 14 residues. The CDR3 loop reads CSVESGFGANVLTF. The CDR3 nucleotides read TGCAGCGTTGAGTCGGGGTTCGGGGCCAACGTCCTGACTTTC.

Concerning this clone: One end of the junction fails to match germline, which may point to a read error. The V gene is TRBV5-8, the J gene TRBJ1-2; D possibly corresponds to TRBD1 (5 bases). The CDR3 is 15 residues long. CDR1 SGHTS and CDR2 YDEGEE come from the germline V gene. CDR3 region: CASSLDRRDVYGYTF. CDR3 nucleotides: TGTGCCAGCAGTTTGGACCGACGGGACGTCTATGGCTACACCTTC.

The chain links TRBV5-1 to TRBJ2-7, with D possibly TRBD1 on 5 matching bases. Between the trimmed V and J ends, which lost 0 bases and 3 bases, there was a span of 13 bases. The CDR3 consists of 15 residues. The germline gives CDR1 SGHRS, CDR2 YFSETQ. The chain's CDR3 is CASSLDWTRGYEQYF. CDR3 DNA sequence: TGCGCCAGCAGCTTGGATTGGACAAGGGGCTACGAGCAGTACTTC.